This passage covers 2 T cell receptor beta chains from one sample sequenced in a study of shared clonotypes between healthy human individuals. Sequencing was performed with immunoSEQ multiplex PCR; in TCRdb, only in-frame clones are kept and a portion is missing. This table holds more than 1.2 million clones, approximately 98.5% found once. Sequencing was performed on naive CD4+ T cells sorted from blood. Noted subset: CD45RA+ positively selected. Every receptor here comes from a man aged 30 to 39 in good health.

This sequence joins TRBV5-1 and TRBJ2-3; 14 nucleotides align to TRBD2. Germline lookup yields CDR1 SGHRS and CDR2 YFSETQ. There are 17 residues in the CDR3. V shed 3 bases and J 3 bases; nucleotides not matched to a gene: 6. The CDR3 coding sequence is TGCGCCAGCAGCTGGAGACTAGCGGGAGGGCCGACAGATACGCAGTATTTT. Translated: CASSWRLAGGPTDTQYF.

V and J are TRBV12-2 and TRBJ2-7; the D segment call TRBD1 is taken from the table without a DNA check. TRBV12-2 represents a pseudogene. The CDR3 totals 14 residues. Here the CDR3 reads CASRGPHRTYEQYF. CDR3 DNA sequence: TGTGCAAGTCGTGGACCCCACAGGACCTACGAGCAGTACTTC.